The sample holds many counts of the clone carrying this TCR beta chain. Antigen: not known. CDR1 and CDR2 from the germline V gene are SGHTA and FQGNSA. Trimming pared 2 bases from V and 5 bases from J, leaving 12 bases between. This CDR3 region has 14 residues. From the 5' RACE reads, TCRdb called clonotypes with MiXCR, one entry per CDR3 protein. The data contain around 490,000 distinct CDR3 sequences, about 5% of them singletons. The source of the sample is a study of CD8 T cells in ankylosing spondylitis. The study, taken as a whole, reports: Ankylosing spondylitis blood appeared to be characterized by a TCR beta motif of about eight highly homologous variants.

This clonotype originated in a male donor with ankylosing spondylitis. Sequencing was performed on blood, either unsorted or a sorted T cell fraction (not recorded which). This rearrangement joins TRBV7-2 to TRBJ2-5; D remains unclear. CDR3 DNA: TGTGCCAGCAGCTTATTTCAATTAAGGGAGACCCAGTACTTC. Its protein product is CASSLFQLRETQYF. Complete variable domain (other parts from reference TRBV7-2 and TRBJ2-5): GAGVSQSPSNKVTEKGKDVELRCDPISGHTALYWYRQSLGQGLEFLIYFQGNSAPDKSGLPSDRFSAERTGGSVSTLTIQRTQQEDSAVYLCASSLFQLRETQYFGPGTRLLVL.